Listed below are T cell receptor beta chains from one sample, sequenced in a study of blood T cells in healthy people across ages. MiXCR, applied by TCRdb to the 5' RACE reads, yields one record per CDR3 protein. Here the sample spans approximately 780,000 distinct CDR3 sequences, about 26% being singletons. These data were also reused for a study on T cells of mothers and their children.

The source material was blood. These receptors all come from a boy aged 10-17 years in good health. CDR3s include the opening cysteine and the closing phenylalanine or tryptophan. Fields, in order: D gene, clone size, J gene, V gene, CDR3 length, CDR3 DNA, CDR3 protein. A D gene is named only where the DNA matches it firmly. Some rows mark clone size as missing; the rest say once, few, many or name a class of expanded clone.

TRBD1 | NA | TRBJ1-5 | TRBV28 | 13 | TGTGCCAGCAGAGAGACAGGGGATCAGCCCCAGCATTTT | CASRETGDQPQHF
NA | NA | TRBJ2-6 | TRBV12-3/TRBV12-4 | 15 | TGTGCCAGCAGCGGGACGGTCTCTGGGGCCAACGTCCTGACTTTC | CASSGTVSGANVLTF
NA | NA | TRBJ2-5 | TRBV12-3/TRBV12-4 | 15 | TGTGCCAGCAGTCCCAGGGACATCCTTCGAGAGACCCAGTACTTC | CASSPRDILRETQYF
TRBD1 | few | TRBJ1-2 | TRBV19 | 15 | TGTGCCAGTAGTACGGGGGACAGATATCCCTATAGCTACACCTTC | CASSTGDRYPYSYTF
NA | NA | TRBJ1-2 | TRBV20-1 | 14 | TGCAGGGCGGTAGGAGGGCTCACTAACTATGGCTACACCTTC | CRAVGGLTNYGYTF
NA | few | TRBJ2-7 | TRBV10-3 | 13 | TGTGCCATCAGTGATGAGAAGGGGGGCGAGCAGTACTTC | CAISDEKGGEQYF
TRBD2 | few | TRBJ2-5 | TRBV5-1 | 16 | TGCGCCAGCAGCTTGGCGCTAGCGGGGAATCAAGAGACCCAGTACTTC | CASSLALAGNQETQYF
NA | few | TRBJ2-7 | TRBV14 | 14 | TGTGCCAGCAGCCAGACGGACCGTCCCTACGAGCAGTACTTC | CASSQTDRPYEQYF
NA | NA | TRBJ2-3 | TRBV5-6 | 16 | TGTGCCAGCAGCTCTCGACAGGTCGCCTCCTTGAATACGCAGTATTTT | CASSSRQVASLNTQYF
TRBD1 | NA | TRBJ1-4 | TRBV2 | 16 | TGTGCCAGCAGAAAACCGGGACAGGAAACTAATGAAAAACTGTTTTTT | CASRKPGQETNEKLFF